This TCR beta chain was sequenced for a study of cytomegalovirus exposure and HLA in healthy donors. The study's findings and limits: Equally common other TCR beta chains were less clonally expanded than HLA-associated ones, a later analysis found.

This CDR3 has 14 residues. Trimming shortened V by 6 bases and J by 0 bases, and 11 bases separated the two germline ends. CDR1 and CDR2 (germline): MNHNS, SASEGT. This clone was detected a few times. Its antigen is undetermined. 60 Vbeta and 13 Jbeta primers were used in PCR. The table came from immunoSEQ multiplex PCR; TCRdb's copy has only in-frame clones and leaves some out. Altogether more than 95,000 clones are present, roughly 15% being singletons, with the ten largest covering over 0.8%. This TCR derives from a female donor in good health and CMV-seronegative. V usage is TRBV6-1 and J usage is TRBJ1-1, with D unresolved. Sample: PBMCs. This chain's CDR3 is CASRREKLNTEAFF. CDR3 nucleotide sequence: TGTGCCAGCAGGAGAGAGAAGTTGAACACTGAAGCTTTCTTT.